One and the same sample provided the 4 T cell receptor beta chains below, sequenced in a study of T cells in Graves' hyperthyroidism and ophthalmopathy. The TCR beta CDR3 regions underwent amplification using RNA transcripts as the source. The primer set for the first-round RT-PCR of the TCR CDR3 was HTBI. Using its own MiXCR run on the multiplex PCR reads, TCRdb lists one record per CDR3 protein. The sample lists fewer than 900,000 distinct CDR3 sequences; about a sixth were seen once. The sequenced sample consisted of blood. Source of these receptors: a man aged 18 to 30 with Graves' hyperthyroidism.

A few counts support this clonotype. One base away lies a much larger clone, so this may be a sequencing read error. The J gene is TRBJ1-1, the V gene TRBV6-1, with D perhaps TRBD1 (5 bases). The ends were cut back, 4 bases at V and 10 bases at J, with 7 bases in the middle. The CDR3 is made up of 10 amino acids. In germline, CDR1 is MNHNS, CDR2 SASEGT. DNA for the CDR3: TGTGCCAGCAGTGGGGGGAGAGCTTTCTTT. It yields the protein CASSGGRAFF.

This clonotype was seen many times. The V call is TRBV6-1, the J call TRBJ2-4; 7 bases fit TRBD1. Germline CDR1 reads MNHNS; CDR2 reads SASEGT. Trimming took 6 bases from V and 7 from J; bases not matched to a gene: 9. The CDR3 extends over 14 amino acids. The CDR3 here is CASRRNRGDNIQYF. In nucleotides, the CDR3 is TGTGCCAGCAGACGCAACAGGGGCGACAACATTCAGTACTTC.

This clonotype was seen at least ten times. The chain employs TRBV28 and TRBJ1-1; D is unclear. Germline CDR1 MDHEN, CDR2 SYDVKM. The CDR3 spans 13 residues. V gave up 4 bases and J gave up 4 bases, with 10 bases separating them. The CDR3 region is CASSSGSGTEAFF. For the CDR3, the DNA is TGTGCCAGCAGTTCCGGGAGCGGCACTGAAGCTTTCTTT.

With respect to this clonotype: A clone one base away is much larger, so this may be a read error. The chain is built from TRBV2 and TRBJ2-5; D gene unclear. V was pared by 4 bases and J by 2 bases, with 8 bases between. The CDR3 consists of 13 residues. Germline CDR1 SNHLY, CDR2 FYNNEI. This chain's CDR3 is CASSVMSQETQYF. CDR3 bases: TGTGCCAGCAGTGTGATGAGTCAAGAGACCCAGTACTTC.